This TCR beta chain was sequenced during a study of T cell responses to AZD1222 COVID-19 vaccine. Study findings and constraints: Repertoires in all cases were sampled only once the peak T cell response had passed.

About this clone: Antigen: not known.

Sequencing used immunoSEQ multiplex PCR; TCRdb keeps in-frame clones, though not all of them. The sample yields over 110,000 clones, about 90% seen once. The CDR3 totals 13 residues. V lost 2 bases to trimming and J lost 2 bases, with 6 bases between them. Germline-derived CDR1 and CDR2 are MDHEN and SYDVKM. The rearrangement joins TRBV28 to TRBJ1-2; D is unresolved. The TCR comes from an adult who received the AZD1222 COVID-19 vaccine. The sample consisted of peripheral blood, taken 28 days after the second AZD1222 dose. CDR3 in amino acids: CASSLQTNYGYTF. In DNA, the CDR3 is TGTGCCAGCAGTTTACAGACCAACTATGGCTACACCTTC.